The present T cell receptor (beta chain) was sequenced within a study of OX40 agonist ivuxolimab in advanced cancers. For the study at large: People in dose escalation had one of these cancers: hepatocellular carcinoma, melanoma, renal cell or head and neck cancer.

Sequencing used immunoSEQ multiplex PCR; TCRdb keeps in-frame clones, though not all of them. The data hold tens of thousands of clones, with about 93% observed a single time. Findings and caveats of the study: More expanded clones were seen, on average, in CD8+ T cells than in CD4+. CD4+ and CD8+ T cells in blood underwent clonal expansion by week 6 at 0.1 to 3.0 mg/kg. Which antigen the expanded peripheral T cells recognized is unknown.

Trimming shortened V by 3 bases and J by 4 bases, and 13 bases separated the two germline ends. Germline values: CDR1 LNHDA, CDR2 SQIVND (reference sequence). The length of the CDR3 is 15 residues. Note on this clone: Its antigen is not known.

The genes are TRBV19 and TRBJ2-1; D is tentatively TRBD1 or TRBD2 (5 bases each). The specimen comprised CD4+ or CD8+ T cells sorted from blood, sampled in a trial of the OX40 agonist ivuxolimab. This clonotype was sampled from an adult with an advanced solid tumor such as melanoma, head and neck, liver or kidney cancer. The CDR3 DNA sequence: TGTGCCAGTAGTATCGAGGGACGTGTATACAATGAGCAGTTCTTC. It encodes CASSIEGRVYNEQFF.